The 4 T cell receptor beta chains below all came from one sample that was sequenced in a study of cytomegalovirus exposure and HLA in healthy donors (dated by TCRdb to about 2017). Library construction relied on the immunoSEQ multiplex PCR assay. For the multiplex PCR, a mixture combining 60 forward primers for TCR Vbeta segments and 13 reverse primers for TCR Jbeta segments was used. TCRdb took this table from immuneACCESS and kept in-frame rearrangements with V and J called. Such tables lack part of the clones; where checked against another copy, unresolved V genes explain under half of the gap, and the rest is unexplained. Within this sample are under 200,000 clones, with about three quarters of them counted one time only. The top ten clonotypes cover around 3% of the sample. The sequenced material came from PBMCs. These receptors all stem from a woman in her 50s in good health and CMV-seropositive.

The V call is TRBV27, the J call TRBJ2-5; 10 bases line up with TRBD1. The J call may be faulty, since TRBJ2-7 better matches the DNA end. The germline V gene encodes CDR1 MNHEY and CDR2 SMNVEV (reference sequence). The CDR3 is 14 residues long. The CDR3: CASRQGTGAYEQYF. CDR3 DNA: TGTGCCAGCAGACAAGGGACAGGGGCTTACGAGCAGTACTTC.

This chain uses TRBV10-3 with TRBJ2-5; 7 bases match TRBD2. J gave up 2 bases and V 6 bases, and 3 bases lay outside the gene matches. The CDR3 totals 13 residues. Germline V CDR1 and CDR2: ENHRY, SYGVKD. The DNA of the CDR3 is TGTGCCATCAGGGGGGGAGGGCAAGAGACCCAGTACTTC. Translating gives CAIRGGGQETQYF.

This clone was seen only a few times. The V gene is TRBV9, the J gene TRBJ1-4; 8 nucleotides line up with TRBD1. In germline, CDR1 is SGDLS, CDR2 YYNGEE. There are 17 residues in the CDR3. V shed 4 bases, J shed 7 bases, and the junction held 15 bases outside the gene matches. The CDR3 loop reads CASSPRPGDGTGEKLFF. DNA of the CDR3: TGTGCCAGCAGCCCCCGTCCCGGGGATGGGACAGGTGAAAAACTGTTTTTT. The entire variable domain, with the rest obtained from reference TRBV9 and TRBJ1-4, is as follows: DSGVTQTPKHLITATGQRVTLRCSPRSGDLSVYWYQQSLDQGLQFLIQYYNGEERAKGNILERFSAQQFPDLHSELNLSSLELGDSALYFCASSPRPGDGTGEKLFFGSGTQLSVL.

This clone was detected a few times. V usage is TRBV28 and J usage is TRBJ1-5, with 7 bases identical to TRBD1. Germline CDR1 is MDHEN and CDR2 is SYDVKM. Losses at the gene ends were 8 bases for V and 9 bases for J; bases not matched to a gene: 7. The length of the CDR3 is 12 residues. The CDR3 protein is CASRQGDGPQHF. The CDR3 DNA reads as TGTGCCAGCCGACAGGGCGATGGGCCCCAGCATTTT. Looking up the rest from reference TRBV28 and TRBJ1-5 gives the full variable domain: DVKVTQSSRYLVKRTGEKVFLECVQDMDHENMFWYRQDPGLGLRLIYFSYDVKMKEKGDIPEGYSVSREKKERFSLILESASTNQTSMYLCASRQGDGPQHFGDGTRLSIL.